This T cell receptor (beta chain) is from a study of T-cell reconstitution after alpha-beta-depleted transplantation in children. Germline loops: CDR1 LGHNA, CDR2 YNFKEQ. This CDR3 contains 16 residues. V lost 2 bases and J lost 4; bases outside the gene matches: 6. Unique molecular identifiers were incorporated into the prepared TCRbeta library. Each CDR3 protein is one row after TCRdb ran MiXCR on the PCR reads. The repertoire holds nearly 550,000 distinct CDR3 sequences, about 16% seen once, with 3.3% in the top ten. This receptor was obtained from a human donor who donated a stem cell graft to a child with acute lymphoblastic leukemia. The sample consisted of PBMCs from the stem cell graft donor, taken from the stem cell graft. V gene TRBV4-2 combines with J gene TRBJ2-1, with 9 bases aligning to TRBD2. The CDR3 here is CASSQIAGDTYNEQFF. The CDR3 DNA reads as TGTGCCAGCAGCCAAATAGCGGGAGACACGTACAATGAGCAGTTCTTC.